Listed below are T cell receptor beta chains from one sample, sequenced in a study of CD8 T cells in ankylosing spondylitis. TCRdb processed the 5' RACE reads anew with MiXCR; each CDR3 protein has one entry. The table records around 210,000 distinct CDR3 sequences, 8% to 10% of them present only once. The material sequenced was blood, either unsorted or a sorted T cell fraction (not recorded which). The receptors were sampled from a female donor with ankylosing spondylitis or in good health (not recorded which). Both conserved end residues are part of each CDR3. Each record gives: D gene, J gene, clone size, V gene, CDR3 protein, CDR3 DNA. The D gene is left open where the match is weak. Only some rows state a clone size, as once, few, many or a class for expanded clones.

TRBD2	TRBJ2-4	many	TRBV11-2	CASSLLPQGLAGGGFKNIQYF	TGTGCCAGCAGCTTATTACCACAGGGACTAGCGGGAGGTGGTTTTAAAAACATTCAGTACTTC
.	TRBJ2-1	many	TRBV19	CASGLAAYNEQFF	TGTGCCAGTGGGTTAGCGGCATACAATGAGCAGTTCTTC
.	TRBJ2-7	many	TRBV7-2	CASATFGGLPAYEQYF	TGTGCCAGCGCCACATTCGGGGGGCTTCCAGCCTACGAGCAGTACTTC
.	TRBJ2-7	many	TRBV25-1	CASSDWDDSYEQYF	TGTGCCAGCAGTGATTGGGACGACTCCTACGAGCAGTACTTC
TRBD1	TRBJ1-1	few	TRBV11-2	CASSFTGTGNTEAFF	TGTGCCAGCAGCTTTACCGGGACAGGAAACACTGAAGCTTTCTTT
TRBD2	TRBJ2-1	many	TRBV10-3	CAINSGRYNEQFF	TGTGCCATTAATAGCGGGAGATATAATGAGCAGTTCTTC
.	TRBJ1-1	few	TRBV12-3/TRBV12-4	CASSFENKAFF	TGTGCCAGCAGTTTTGAGAATAAAGCTTTCTTT
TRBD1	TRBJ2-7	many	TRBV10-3	CAISETGDRGRYEQYF	TGTGCCATCAGTGAGACCGGGGACAGGGGTCGATACGAGCAGTACTTC
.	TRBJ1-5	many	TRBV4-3	CASSQDMTDILGNQPQHF	TGCGCCAGCAGCCAAGATATGACGGACATCCTTGGGAATCAGCCCCAGCATTTT
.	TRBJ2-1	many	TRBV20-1	CSASGHSYNEQFF	TGCAGTGCTAGTGGGCACTCCTACAATGAGCAGTTCTTC
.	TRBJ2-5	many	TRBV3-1	CASSQGRVETQYF	TGTGCCAGCAGCCAAGGGCGAGTAGAGACCCAGTACTTC
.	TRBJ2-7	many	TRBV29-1	CSVEIAGISYEQYF	TGCAGCGTTGAAATTGCGGGGATCTCCTACGAGCAGTACTTC
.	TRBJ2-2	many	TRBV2	CASSEMRQNTGELFF	TGTGCCAGCAGTGAAATGCGACAGAACACCGGGGAGCTGTTTTTT
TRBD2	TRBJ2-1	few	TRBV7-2	CASSVPASGISSYNEQFF	TGTGCCAGCAGCGTTCCCGCTAGCGGCATAAGCTCCTACAATGAGCAGTTCTTC
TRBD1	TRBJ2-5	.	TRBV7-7	CASSLTGTGETQYF	TGTGCTAGCAGCTTAACCGGGACAGGCGAGACCCAGTACTTC
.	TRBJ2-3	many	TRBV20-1	CSARDPRRGTDTQYF	TGCAGTGCTAGAGATCCTAGGCGGGGCACAGATACGCAGTATTTT
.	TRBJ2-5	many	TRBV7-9	CASSLGAGMIFETQYF	TGTGCCAGCAGCTTAGGTGCGGGTATGATCTTCGAGACCCAGTACTTC
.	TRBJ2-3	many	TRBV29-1	CGADTQYF	TGCGGGGCGGATACGCAGTATTTT
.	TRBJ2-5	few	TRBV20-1	CSSGTRETQYF	TGCAGTAGTGGGACTCGAGAGACCCAGTACTTC
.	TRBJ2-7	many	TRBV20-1	CSAREEDYEQYF	TGCAGTGCTAGGGAGGAAGATTACGAGCAGTACTTC
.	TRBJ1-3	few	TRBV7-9	CASSLREEGNTIYF	TGTGCCAGCAGCTTAAGGGAGGAGGGAAACACCATATATTTT
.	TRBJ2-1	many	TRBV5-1	CASRRDGQTLYNEQFF	TGCGCCAGCAGACGCGACGGACAGACCCTCTACAATGAGCAGTTCTTC
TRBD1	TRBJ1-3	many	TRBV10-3	CAISIQGTGNTIYF	TGTGCCATCAGTATACAGGGGACGGGAAACACCATATATTTT
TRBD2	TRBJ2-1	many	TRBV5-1	CASSLWERELSWNEQFF	TGCGCCAGCAGCTTGTGGGAGCGGGAGCTGTCCTGGAATGAGCAGTTCTTC
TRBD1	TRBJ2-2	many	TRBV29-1	CSAQGTARTGELFF	TGCAGCGCCCAAGGGACAGCAAGGACCGGGGAGCTGTTTTTT
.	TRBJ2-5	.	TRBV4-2	CASSHGRTILFSTQETQYF	TGTGCCAGCAGCCACGGGAGAACTATCCTCTTCTCTACACAAGAGACCCAGTACTTC
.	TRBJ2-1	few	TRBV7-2	CASSLYSGVAYNEQFF	TGTGCCAGCAGCTTATACTCGGGAGTGGCCTACAATGAGCAGTTCTTC
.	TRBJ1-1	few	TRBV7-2	CASSLGAGRNTEAFF	TGTGCCAGCTCCCTTGGGGCAGGGAGGAACACTGAAGCTTTCTTT
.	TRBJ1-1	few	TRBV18	CASSPSVTRYGTEAFF	TGTGCCAGCTCACCATCTGTTACGAGATATGGAACTGAAGCTTTCTTT
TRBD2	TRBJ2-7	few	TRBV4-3	CASSQLAGESYEQYF	TGCGCCAGCAGCCAACTAGCGGGAGAGTCCTACGAGCAGTACTTC
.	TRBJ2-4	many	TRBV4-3	CASSQARDVSKNIQYF	TGCGCCAGCAGCCAAGCAAGGGATGTCAGCAAAAACATTCAGTACTTC
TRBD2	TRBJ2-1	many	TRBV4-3	CASSQDPGRSGRYNEQFF	TGCGCCAGCAGCCAAGATCCTGGGCGGAGCGGGAGGTACAATGAGCAGTTCTTC
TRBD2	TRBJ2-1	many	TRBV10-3	CAISVIAGGNEQFF	TGTGCCATCAGTGTAATAGCGGGAGGGAATGAGCAGTTCTTC
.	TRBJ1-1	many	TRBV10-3	CAISEGLITEAFF	TGTGCCATCAGTGAGGGCCTGATCACTGAAGCTTTCTTT
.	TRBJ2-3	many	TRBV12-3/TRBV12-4	CASSFRITQYF	TGTGCCAGCAGTTTTCGTATCACGCAGTATTTT
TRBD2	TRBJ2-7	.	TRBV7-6	CASSSNPFPGLPKSYEQYF	TGTGCCAGCAGCTCGAATCCTTTTCCGGGACTACCTAAAAGCTACGAGCAGTACTTC
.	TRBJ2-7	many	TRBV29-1	CSVEDTHEQYF	TGCAGCGTTGAAGATACCCACGAGCAGTACTTC
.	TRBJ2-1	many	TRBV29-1	CSVARKNEQFF	TGCAGCGTTGCCCGGAAGAATGAGCAGTTCTTC
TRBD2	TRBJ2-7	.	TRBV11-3	CASSVSGTNYEQYF	TGTGCCAGCAGCGTTAGCGGGACCAACTACGAGCAGTACTTC
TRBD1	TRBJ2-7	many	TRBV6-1	CASTTGQGTTEQYF	TGTGCCAGCACTACAGGACAGGGGACCACCGAGCAGTACTTC
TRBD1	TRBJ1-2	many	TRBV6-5	CASSYRGQISGYTF	TGTGCCAGCAGTTATCGGGGACAGATAAGCGGCTACACCTTC
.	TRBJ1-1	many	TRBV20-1	CSASYTEAFF	TGCAGTGCTAGTTACACTGAAGCTTTCTTT
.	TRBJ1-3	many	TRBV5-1	CASSLGAAGNTIYF	TGCGCCAGCAGCTTGGGAGCGGCTGGAAACACCATATATTTT
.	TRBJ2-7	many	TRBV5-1	CASSGSYEQYF	TGCGCCAGCAGCGGATCCTACGAGCAGTACTTC
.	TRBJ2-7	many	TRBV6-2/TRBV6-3	CATSDRTYEQYF	TGTGCCACATCCGACAGAACCTACGAGCAGTACTTC
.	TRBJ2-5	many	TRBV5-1	CASSLPGLGEETQYF	TGCGCCAGCAGCCTCCCGGGACTTGGCGAGGAGACCCAGTACTTC
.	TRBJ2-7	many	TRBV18	CASSPGTGEYF	TGTGCCAGCTCACCCGGGACCGGGGAGTACTTC
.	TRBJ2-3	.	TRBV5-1	CASSLEVGGGTQYF	TGCGCCAGCAGCTTGGAGGTCGGGGGTGGTACGCAGTATTTT